This TCR beta chain was identified during a study of blood T cell repertoires in COVID-19. Sequencing was performed with immunoSEQ multiplex PCR; in TCRdb, only in-frame clones are kept and a portion is missing. The sample contains about 240,000 clones, around 83% of which appear only once. CDR3 length: 13 residues. V lost 0 bases and J lost 6, with 7 bases in between. CDR1 SGHKS and CDR2 YYEKEE come from the germline V gene (reference sequence). J is TRBJ2-1 and V is TRBV5-5, with D possibly being TRBD1 (5 bases). The source of this sequence is a young woman with acute or convalescent COVID-19. The source material was peripheral blood. The CDR3 sequence is CASSLVGPNEQFF. The DNA for the CDR3 is TGTGCCAGCAGCTTGGTGGGGCCCAATGAGCAGTTCTTC.